A selection of T cell receptor beta chains follows, all from one sample in a study of blood T cell repertoires in COVID-19. Assay: immunoSEQ multiplex PCR; the TCRdb copy retains only in-frame clones and omits some. The table includes roughly 190,000 clones, 84% detected once. Sequenced: peripheral blood. These TCRs come from a woman in her 70s with active or convalescent COVID-19. Each CDR3 is given with its conserved first and last residue. D genes are given only for firm matches. Not all rows give a size; the values are once, few, many and, for expanded clones, a class.

V: TRBV28; size: .; D: TRBD2; J: TRBJ2-3; length: 16; CDR3: CASSPALAGSTDTQYF; DNA: TGTGCCAGCAGTCCCGCCTTAGCGGGAAGCACAGATACGCAGTATTTT
V: TRBV30; size: .; D: .; J: TRBJ1-6; length: 16; CDR3: CAWSVDIRLNNSPLHF; DNA: TGTGCCTGGAGTGTGGACATACGCCTAAATAATTCACCCCTCCACTTT
V: TRBV28; size: once; D: .; J: TRBJ2-1; length: 16; CDR3: CASSFQGGSSYNEQFF; DNA: TGTGCCAGCAGTTTCCAGGGCGGATCCTCCTACAATGAGCAGTTCTTC
V: TRBV27; size: .; D: TRBD2; J: TRBJ2-1; length: 14; CDR3: CASSQLAGNNEQFF; DNA: TGTGCCAGCAGTCAACTAGCGGGGAACAATGAGCAGTTCTTC
V: TRBV15; size: .; D: .; J: TRBJ2-1; length: 16; CDR3: CATSRERKREFNEQFF; DNA: TGTGCCACCAGCAGAGAACGAAAACGGGAGTTCAATGAGCAGTTCTTC
V: TRBV4-1; size: .; D: TRBD2; J: TRBJ2-1; length: 16; CDR3: CASSQVPGLANNEQFF; DNA: TGCGCCAGCAGCCAGGTTCCGGGACTAGCGAACAATGAGCAGTTCTTC
V: TRBV2; size: .; D: .; J: TRBJ1-4; length: 15; CDR3: CASSEWQFKNEKLFF; DNA: TGTGCCAGCAGTGAGTGGCAGTTCAAAAATGAAAAACTGTTTTTT
V: TRBV5-1; size: .; D: TRBD1; J: TRBJ2-5; length: 17; CDR3: CASSLGQGAILRETQYF; DNA: TGCGCCAGCAGCTTGGGACAGGGGGCTATCCTTCGGGAGACCCAGTACTTC
V: TRBV9; size: .; D: TRBD1; J: TRBJ1-5; length: 13; CDR3: CASSHRGDQPQHF; DNA: TGTGCCAGCAGCCACAGGGGGGATCAGCCCCAGCATTTT
V: TRBV6-5; size: .; D: TRBD2; J: TRBJ2-1; length: 15; CDR3: CASSAGLAGAREQFF; DNA: TGTGCCAGCTCCGCGGGACTAGCGGGAGCCCGGGAGCAGTTCTTC
V: TRBV6-1; size: .; D: .; J: TRBJ2-2; length: 15; CDR3: CASSEQGRGTGELFF; DNA: TGTGCCAGCAGTGAACAAGGGCGGGGCACCGGGGAGCTGTTTTTT
V: TRBV7-2; size: .; D: .; J: TRBJ1-1; length: 15; CDR3: CASSLATAWNTEAFF; DNA: TGTGCCAGCAGCTTAGCCACAGCATGGAACACTGAAGCTTTCTTT
V: TRBV9; size: once; D: TRBD2; J: TRBJ2-1; length: 15; CDR3: CASSVLAGGDNEQFF; DNA: TGTGCCAGCAGCGTTCTAGCGGGAGGGGACAATGAGCAGTTCTTC
V: TRBV5-1; size: .; D: .; J: TRBJ2-1; length: 15; CDR3: CASSVPVSSYNEQFF; DNA: TGCGCCAGCAGCGTGCCGGTGAGCTCCTACAATGAGCAGTTCTTC
V: TRBV5-1; size: .; D: TRBD1; J: TRBJ2-3; length: 14; CDR3: CASSVPGQGAGVYF; DNA: TGCGCCAGCAGCGTCCCGGGACAGGGGGCGGGGGTGTATTTT
V: TRBV11-2; size: many; D: TRBD1; J: TRBJ2-7; length: 16; CDR3: CASSLKGGQSSYEQYF; DNA: TGTGCCAGCAGCTTAAAAGGGGGACAGAGCTCCTACGAGCAGTACTTC
V: TRBV7-9; size: .; D: TRBD1; J: TRBJ2-7; length: 14; CDR3: CASSLGQGTYEQYF; DNA: TGTGCCAGCAGCTTGGGACAGGGGACCTACGAGCAGTACTTC
V: TRBV9; size: .; D: .; J: TRBJ2-2; length: 13; CDR3: CASNRENTGELFF; DNA: TGTGCCAGCAACAGGGAGAACACCGGGGAGCTGTTTTTT
V: TRBV9; size: .; D: .; J: TRBJ2-5; length: 14; CDR3: CASSASGRGETQYF; DNA: TGTGCCAGCAGCGCGTCCGGGCGCGGGGAGACCCAGTACTTC
V: TRBV3-1/TRBV3-2; size: .; D: .; J: TRBJ1-2; length: 15; CDR3: CASSLWAKRHYGYTF; DNA: TGTGCCAGCAGCCTATGGGCAAAGCGGCACTATGGCTACACCTTC
V: TRBV6-5; size: .; D: .; J: TRBJ1-1; length: 13; CDR3: CASGQPTNTEAFF; DNA: TGTGCCAGCGGGCAGCCCACCAACACTGAAGCTTTCTTT
V: TRBV11-2; size: .; D: .; J: TRBJ2-1; length: 13; CDR3: CASSSQGYNEQFF; DNA: TGTGCCAGCAGTTCACAGGGTTACAATGAGCAGTTCTTC
V: TRBV3-1/TRBV3-2; size: .; D: .; J: TRBJ2-3; length: 14; CDR3: CASSQRTALDTQYF; DNA: TGTGCCAGCAGCCAGCGAACTGCGCTGGATACGCAGTATTTT
V: TRBV5-1; size: .; D: TRBD2; J: TRBJ2-7; length: 14; CDR3: CASSFTSGPYEQYF; DNA: TGCGCCAGCAGCTTCACTAGCGGACCCTACGAGCAGTACTTC
V: TRBV5-4; size: .; D: TRBD1; J: TRBJ1-2; length: 16; CDR3: CASSNDRDRANYGYTF; DNA: TGTGCCAGCAGCAATGACCGGGACAGGGCCAACTATGGCTACACCTTC
V: TRBV3-1/TRBV3-2; size: .; D: .; J: TRBJ1-5; length: 17; CDR3: CASSESDSGYGNQPQHF; DNA: TGTGCCAGCAGCGAGAGCGACTCCGGATATGGCAATCAGCCCCAGCATTTT
V: TRBV5-1; size: .; D: TRBD1; J: TRBJ2-1; length: 15; CDR3: CASSLVGQGAREQFF; DNA: TGCGCCAGCAGCTTGGTGGGACAGGGGGCTAGGGAGCAGTTCTTC
V: TRBV3-1/TRBV3-2; size: .; D: TRBD2; J: TRBJ2-7; length: 15; CDR3: CASSLSGRDPYEQYF; DNA: TGTGCCAGCAGCCTTAGCGGGAGGGACCCCTACGAGCAGTACTTC
V: TRBV7-9; size: .; D: TRBD1; J: TRBJ1-2; length: 16; CDR3: CASSRQGAQYAYGYTF; DNA: TGTGCCAGCAGCCGACAGGGGGCCCAATATGCATATGGCTACACCTTC